This T cell receptor (beta chain) was observed in a study of cytomegalovirus exposure and HLA in healthy donors. Study results and caveats: Across donors, sequencing depth was assumed by presence/absence analyses to be roughly uniform. The authors confirmed in vitro that a few CMV-associated chains were specific for CMV antigens.

V dropped 3 bases and J dropped 8 bases, with 14 bases sitting between them. The CDR3 is 13 amino acids. The germline V gene encodes CDR1 GTSNPN and CDR2 SVGIG (reference sequence). With respect to this clone: Its cognate antigen is unknown.

The PCR made use of 60 Vbeta and 13 Jbeta primers. The assay was immunoSEQ multiplex PCR, and TCRdb's table has in-frame clones only and misses some. The sample holds tens of thousands of clones; 65% to 70% are singletons and the top ten take roughly 2.1%. The sequence came from a woman in her 30s in good health and CMV-seronegative. This chain connects TRBV30 to TRBJ2-1, with D possibly TRBD1 on 5 matching bases. Sequenced: PBMCs. CDR3 sequence (DNA): TGTGCCTGGAGGGACGGCAGGGCGGATGAGCAGTTCTTC. Its protein is CAWRDGRADEQFF.